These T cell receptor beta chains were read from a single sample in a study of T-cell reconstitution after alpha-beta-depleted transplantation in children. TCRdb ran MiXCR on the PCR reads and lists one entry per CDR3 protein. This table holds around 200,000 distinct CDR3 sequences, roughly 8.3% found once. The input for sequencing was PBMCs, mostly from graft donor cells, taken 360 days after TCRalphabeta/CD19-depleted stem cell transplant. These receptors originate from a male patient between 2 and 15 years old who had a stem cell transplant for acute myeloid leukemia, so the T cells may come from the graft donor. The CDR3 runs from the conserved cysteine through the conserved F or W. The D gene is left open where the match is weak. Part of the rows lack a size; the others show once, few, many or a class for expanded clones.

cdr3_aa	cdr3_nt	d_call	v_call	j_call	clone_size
CASSLGTGRRGEKLFF	TGTGCCAGCAGCTTAGGTACAGGCAGACGTGGTGAAAAACTGTTTTTT	.	TRBV11-3	TRBJ1-4	.
CSARLINTIYF	TGCAGTGCTAGGTTGATAAACACCATATATTTT	.	TRBV20-1	TRBJ1-3	many
CAISGATGELFF	TGTGCCATCAGTGGAGCTACCGGGGAGCTGTTTTTT	.	TRBV10-3	TRBJ2-2	few
CASSLWGTVASTDTQYF	TGTGCCAGCAGCTTGTGGGGCACAGTTGCTAGCACAGATACGCAGTATTTT	.	TRBV5-6	TRBJ2-3	.
CSVERPPRHTGTGKGGGYTF	TGCAGCGTTGAACGCCCTCCCCGGCATACCGGGACAGGGAAGGGAGGCGGCTACACCTTC	TRBD1	TRBV29-1	TRBJ1-2	few
CASSQVENTEAFF	TGTGCCAGCAGCCAGGTCGAGAACACTGAAGCTTTCTTT	.	TRBV3-1	TRBJ1-1	few
CSASPQKGIGGYTF	TGCAGTGCCAGCCCCCAGAAGGGTATTGGGGGCTACACCTTC	.	TRBV20-1	TRBJ1-2	few
CAQRGTDTQYF	TGCGCGCAAAGGGGGACAGATACGCAGTATTTT	.	TRBV29-1	TRBJ2-3	many
CASKDRGHSTDTQYF	TGCGCCAGCAAGGACAGGGGACATAGCACAGATACGCAGTATTTT	TRBD1	TRBV5-1	TRBJ2-3	few
CASSQGTGGYNEQFF	TGCGCCAGCAGCCAAGGGACAGGGGGCTACAATGAGCAGTTCTTC	TRBD1	TRBV4-3	TRBJ2-1	.
CATRTSAQGTQYF	TGTGCCACTAGGACTAGCGCCCAGGGTACGCAGTATTTT	TRBD2	TRBV15	TRBJ2-3	many
CASSQDTLPERQPQHF	TGTGCCAGCAGCCAAGATACCCTACCTGAACGTCAGCCCCAGCATTTT	.	TRBV4-2	TRBJ1-5	few
CSVSGGGEQYF	TGCAGCGTTTCCGGGGGCGGCGAGCAGTACTTC	.	TRBV29-1	TRBJ2-7	.
CASTGRWGRITDTQYF	TGTGCCAGCACCGGCAGATGGGGGAGGATCACAGATACGCAGTATTTT	.	TRBV12-3/TRBV12-4	TRBJ2-3	.
CSARTAGSWDEQYF	TGCAGTGCTAGGACTGCAGGGAGTTGGGACGAGCAGTACTTC	.	TRBV20-1	TRBJ2-7	few
CASSAFLNTEAFF	TGTGCCAGTAGTGCCTTTTTGAACACTGAAGCTTTCTTT	.	TRBV19	TRBJ1-1	.
CSVQERRVNTGELFF	TGCAGCGTTCAAGAGCGGAGGGTCAACACCGGGGAGCTGTTTTTT	.	TRBV29-1	TRBJ2-2	many
CATSTGTTTGELFF	TGTGCCACCTCGACAGGGACGACGACCGGGGAGCTGTTTTTT	TRBD1	TRBV10-3	TRBJ2-2	many
CASSPHSGLNTEAFF	TGCGCCAGCAGCCCTCATAGCGGGCTTAACACTGAAGCTTTCTTT	.	TRBV4-1	TRBJ1-1	.
CSVAQREFSDTQYF	TGCAGCGTTGCCCAGCGGGAGTTCTCAGATACGCAGTATTTT	TRBD2	TRBV29-1	TRBJ2-3	.
CASTEGEGTEAFF	TGTGCCAGCACGGAGGGGGAGGGCACTGAAGCTTTCTTT	.	TRBV12-3/TRBV12-4	TRBJ1-1	few
CASTLEGGLTAYNEQFF	TGTGCCAGCACCCTAGAGGGGGGGCTCACCGCCTACAATGAGCAGTTCTTC	.	TRBV4-2	TRBJ2-1	many
CASSQGAGETGELFF	TGTGCCAGCAGCCAAGGGGCAGGAGAAACCGGGGAGCTGTTTTTT	.	TRBV4-2	TRBJ2-2	few
CASSLARYEQYF	TGTGCCAGCAGCTTAGCTCGCTACGAGCAGTACTTC	.	TRBV7-9	TRBJ2-7	many
CSANGGLWYTEAFF	TGCAGTGCTAATGGGGGGCTCTGGTACACTGAAGCTTTCTTT	.	TRBV20-1	TRBJ1-1	.
CASSPFSGASPLHF	TGTGCCAGTAGTCCCTTTTCAGGGGCTTCACCCCTCCACTTT	.	TRBV19	TRBJ1-6	few
CASSLLGQGGTEAFF	TGTGCCAGCAGCTTGCTGGGGCAGGGGGGCACTGAAGCTTTCTTT	TRBD1	TRBV5-4	TRBJ1-1	.
CASTPLGTGGLETQYF	TGTGCCAGCACCCCCCTCGGGACAGGGGGCCTAGAGACCCAGTACTTC	TRBD1	TRBV7-2	TRBJ2-5	few
CSARDFRGTDTQYF	TGCAGTGCTAGAGATTTTAGGGGTACAGATACGCAGTATTTT	.	TRBV20-1	TRBJ2-3	.
CASSYGGSAPEQYF	TGTGCCAGCAGTTACGGCGGGAGCGCTCCCGAGCAGTACTTC	TRBD2	TRBV6-5	TRBJ2-7	.
CASSRRRPGRTPGNIQYF	TGTGCCAGCAGCCGACGACGGCCGGGACGGACGCCAGGAAACATTCAGTACTTC	.	TRBV3-1	TRBJ2-4	.
CASSRDRVLYTEAFF	TGCGCCAGCAGCCGAGACAGGGTCTTGTACACTGAAGCTTTCTTT	TRBD1	TRBV5-1	TRBJ1-1	few
CASSQGVFNEQFF	TGTGCCAGCAGCCAGGGTGTCTTCAATGAGCAGTTCTTC	.	TRBV4-2	TRBJ2-1	.
CASRPGSSYNEQFF	TGTGCCAGCAGACCGGGGAGCTCCTACAATGAGCAGTTCTTC	.	TRBV12-3/TRBV12-4	TRBJ2-1	.
CASTWDSPYEQYF	TGCGCCAGCACATGGGACAGCCCCTACGAGCAGTACTTC	TRBD1	TRBV5-1	TRBJ2-7	.
CATTEYEQYF	TGTGCCACGACAGAGTACGAGCAGTACTTC	.	TRBV2	TRBJ2-7	few
CSARDGRGTDTQYF	TGCAGTGCTAGAGATGGAAGGGGGACAGATACGCAGTATTTT	.	TRBV20-1	TRBJ2-3	many
CASSQNGGRTDTQYF	TGCGCCAGCAGCCAGAACGGGGGAAGGACAGATACGCAGTATTTT	.	TRBV5-1	TRBJ2-3	many
CASSPSPTTDTQYF	TGTGCCAGCAGCCCTAGTCCCACCACAGATACGCAGTATTTT	.	TRBV7-3	TRBJ2-3	.
CASSPTPILIGISSYNEQFF	TGTGCCAGCAGCCCAACCCCCATACTAATAGGAATAAGCTCCTACAATGAGCAGTTCTTC	.	TRBV7-3	TRBJ2-1	many
CASSPMPGNTIYF	TGTGCCAGCAGTCCGATGCCTGGAAACACCATATATTTT	.	TRBV12-3/TRBV12-4	TRBJ1-3	few